One sample yielded the 5 T cell receptor beta chains listed below, sequenced in a study of blood T cell repertoires in COVID-19. TCRdb's copy holds only in-frame clones and misses some; the assay was immunoSEQ multiplex PCR. Among a few hundred thousand clones listed, approximately 90% were seen once. Sequenced sample: PBMCs or T cells enriched from blood (not recorded which). The source of these receptors is an older woman who had recovered from COVID-19.

The chain combines TRBV11-2 with TRBJ2-7; weak D call: TRBD1 (6 bases). Germline CDR1 is SGHAT and CDR2 is FQNNGV. There are 15 residues in the CDR3. Between the trimmed V and J ends, which lost 3 bases and 3 bases, there was a span of 15 bases. The CDR3 sequence is CASSLGAGRDYEQYF. DNA for the CDR3: TGTGCCAGCAGCTTGGGGGCAGGGAGAGACTACGAGCAGTACTTC.

The rearrangement joins TRBV2 to TRBJ1-4; 8 nucleotides match TRBD1. This CDR3 spans 14 amino acids. CDR1 SNHLY and CDR2 FYNNEI come from the germline V gene. The V gene end was trimmed by 6 bases and the J gene end by 3 bases; junction bases not matched to a gene: 3. The CDR3 loop reads CASRRTGPNEKLFF. CDR3 nucleotides: TGTGCCAGCAGACGGACAGGGCCTAATGAAAAACTGTTTTTT. The full variable domain, its missing parts supplied by reference TRBV2 and TRBJ1-4, is EPEVTQTPSHQVTQMGQEVILRCVPISNHLYFYWYRQILGQKVEFLVSFYNNEISEKSEIFDDQFSVERPDGSNFTLKIRSTKLEDSAMYFCASRRTGPNEKLFFGSGTQLSVL.

The chain is built from TRBV11-2 and TRBJ2-1; 14 bases agree with TRBD2. The CDR3 spans 15 residues. The germline CDR1 and CDR2 sequences are SGHAT and FQNNGV. The V and J ends lost 6 bases and 10 bases, in that order; junction bases with no gene match: 8. The CDR3 loop is CASRPPGLAGEEQFF. The CDR3 DNA sequence: TGTGCCAGCAGACCTCCGGGACTAGCGGGGGAGGAGCAGTTCTTC.

V gene TRBV28 combines with J gene TRBJ1-5; 7 bases are a match to TRBD1. The V gene end was trimmed by 5 bases and the J gene end by 4 bases; junction bases not matched to a gene: 14. Germline values: CDR1 MDHEN, CDR2 SYDVKM. This CDR3 spans 17 amino acids. CDR3 sequence: CASSHQGDTLANQPQHF. The CDR3 nucleotides are TGTGCCAGCAGTCACCAGGGGGATACCCTAGCAAATCAGCCCCAGCATTTT. Combining the CDR3 with reference TRBV28 and TRBJ1-5 gives the whole variable domain DVKVTQSSRYLVKRTGEKVFLECVQDMDHENMFWYRQDPGLGLRLIYFSYDVKMKEKGDIPEGYSVSREKKERFSLILESASTNQTSMYLCASSHQGDTLANQPQHFGDGTRLSIL.

The chain employs TRBV10-2 and TRBJ1-2; no firm D call. CDR3 size: 14 residues. Germline CDR1 reads WSHSY; CDR2 reads SAAADI. Between the trimmed V and J ends, which lost 2 bases and 4 bases, there was a span of 11 bases. For the CDR3, the DNA is TGCGCCAGCAGTGAGGGCCAGAGCGGCTATGGCTACACCTTC. This gives the protein CASSEGQSGYGYTF.